This T cell receptor (beta chain) was sequenced for a study of shared clonotypes between healthy human individuals. Naive CD45RA+ and memory CD45RA-negative subsets were split from CD4+ cells. As for this clone: The antigen remains undetermined.

The CDR3 contains 14 residues. V lost 0 bases and J 4 bases, leaving 9 bases between the germline ends. CDR1 and CDR2 from the germline V gene are MNHNS and SASEGT. Study-level findings and limits: Compared with clonotypes that all four donors shared, non-shared clonotypes had lower generation probabilities.

Deep level was the assay's run setting. Several immunoSEQ plates received, in even portions, the genomic DNA of each subset. TCRdb's table, derived via immunoSEQ multiplex PCR, lists solely in-frame clones and lacks some. The repertoire holds approximately 2.1 million clones, with approximately 95% as singletons. Sequencing input: naive CD4+ T cells from PBMCs. This sample's subset: CD45RA+ positively selected. The clonotype comes from a man aged 18-30 years in good health. Some clones in this sample may be carry-over from other donors' samples. The chain is built from TRBV6-1 and TRBJ1-2; no firm D call. The DNA for the CDR3 is TGTGCCAGCAGTGAAGCGTGGGTCGTCTATGGCTACACCTTC. This sequence encodes CASSEAWVVYGYTF.